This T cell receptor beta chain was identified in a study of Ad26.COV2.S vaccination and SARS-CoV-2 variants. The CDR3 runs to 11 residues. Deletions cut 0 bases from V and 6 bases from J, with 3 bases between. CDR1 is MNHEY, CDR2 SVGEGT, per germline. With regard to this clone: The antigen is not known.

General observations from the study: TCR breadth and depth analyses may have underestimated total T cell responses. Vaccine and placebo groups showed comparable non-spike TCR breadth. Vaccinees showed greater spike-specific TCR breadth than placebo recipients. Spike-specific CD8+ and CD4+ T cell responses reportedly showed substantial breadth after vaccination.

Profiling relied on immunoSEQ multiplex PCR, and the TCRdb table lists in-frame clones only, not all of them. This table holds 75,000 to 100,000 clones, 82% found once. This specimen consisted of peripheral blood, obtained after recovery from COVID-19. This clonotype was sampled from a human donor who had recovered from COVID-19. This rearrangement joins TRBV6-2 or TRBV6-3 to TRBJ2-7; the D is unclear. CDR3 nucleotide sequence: TGTGCCAGCAGTTACTCGGCCGAGCAGTACTTC. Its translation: CASSYSAEQYF.